The T cell receptor (beta chain) described here comes from a study of blood T cell repertoires in COVID-19 (dated by TCRdb to the early 2020s). About the full investigation: Collaborator samples came from the United States, Italy and Spain and covered acute and convalescent phases of COVID-19. The prospective study material was composed of cDNA or gDNA derived from T cells, B-cell-depleted T cells, or PBMCs. Deeply sampled blood TCRbeta repertoires from subjects exposed to, actively infected with, or recovered from COVID-19 were included in the dataset. The repertoires were made available in a free public database intended to serve as a resource for research on the immune response to SARS-CoV-2. The samples were drawn from the first 160 participants of the ongoing ImmuneRACE study and from roughly 1,300 subjects provided by 6 global collaborators. A de-identified subject ID, COVID-19 status, age in years and sex were almost always included in the sample metadata. Where HLA class I and class II types were available, the types were taken from metadata supplied by the sample provider, not from assay-based typing. The paper's findings and limits, for the study overall: How much clinical and demographic metadata was included differed by source and by participant, and the metadata was provided uncurated.

The immunoSEQ Assay, a bias-controlled multiplex PCR, was used to amplify TCRbeta CDR3 regions from genomic DNA. On the authors' methods: Within the assay, amplification of reference gene primers was used to estimate how many nucleated cells each sample contained. To quantify the absolute abundance of each unique TCRbeta CDR3 rearrangement, sequence reads were collapsed and filtered. For each sample, productive Simpson clonality was calculated as the square root of Simpson's diversity index across productive rearrangements. TCRdb stores this immuneACCESS table with in-frame sequences only. Part of the clones is absent; in the studies checked, under half of the shortfall reflects unresolved V genes, and no reason is known for the rest. V and J calls plus clone size are reproduced from that table; the DNA served to infer D and trimming. For this sample the table gives some 73,000 clones, of which around nine tenths were detected only once. Approximately 14% of the sample rests with the top ten.

Collaborating institutions collected whole blood in K2EDTA tubes following their own protocols. For TCRbeta analysis, collaborators shipped samples as frozen whole blood, isolated PBMCs, or DNA extracted from either of those sample types. Cut back by 1 base and 1 base, the V and J ends lie 10 bases apart. The CDR3 covers 15 residues, taking in both the cysteine and the phenylalanine. Only the CDR3 region is kept as DNA, spanning 45 bases read in frame from base 1. Per the germline V gene, SGDLS is the CDR1 and YYNGEE is the CDR2. In the case of this clone: The antigen this receptor binds is unknown. Qualities for individual bases were not recorded, and no much larger clone is one base off.

Recombination joined TRBV9 with TRBJ2-3, with TRBD2 perhaps the D gene, on 6 matching bases. The source of this sequence is a woman aged 60-70 years with acute or convalescent COVID-19. The sequencing input was peripheral blood. The base sequence is TGTGCCAGCAGCGTAAAGCGGGTGGGCACAGATACGCAGTATTTT. The translation is CASSVKRVGTDTQYF.